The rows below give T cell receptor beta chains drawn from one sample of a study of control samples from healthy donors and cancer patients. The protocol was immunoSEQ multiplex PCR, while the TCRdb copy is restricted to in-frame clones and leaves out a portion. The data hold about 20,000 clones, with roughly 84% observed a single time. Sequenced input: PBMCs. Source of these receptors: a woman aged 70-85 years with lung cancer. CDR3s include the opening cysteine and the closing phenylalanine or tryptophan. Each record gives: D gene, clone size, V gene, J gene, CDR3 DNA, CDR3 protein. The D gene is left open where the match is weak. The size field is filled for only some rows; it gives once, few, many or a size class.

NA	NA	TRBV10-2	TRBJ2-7	TGCGCCAGCAGTTCTAGCTACGAGCAGTACTTC	CASSSSYEQYF
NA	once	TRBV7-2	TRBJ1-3	TGTGCCAGCAGCCCCTATACGGACTCTGGAAACACCATATATTTT	CASSPYTDSGNTIYF
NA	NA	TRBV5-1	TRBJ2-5	TGCGCCAGCAGCTTGGGGTCCAGGGAAGGGGAGACCCAGTACTTC	CASSLGSREGETQYF
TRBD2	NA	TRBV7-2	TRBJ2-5	TGTGCCAGCAGCTTAGGGGGACTAGCGGGAGCAGAGACCCAGTACTTC	CASSLGGLAGAETQYF
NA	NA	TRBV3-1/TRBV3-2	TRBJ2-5	TGTGCCAGCAGCCGAGCGGCTACTGGGGGTAGTGAGACCCAGTACTTC	CASSRAATGGSETQYF
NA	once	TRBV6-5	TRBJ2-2	TGTGCCAGCAGTTACAGCTACACCGGGGAGCTGTTTTTT	CASSYSYTGELFF
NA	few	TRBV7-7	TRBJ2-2	TGTGCTAGCAGCCCGGGGAAGGGGAACACCGGGGAGCTGTTTTTT	CASSPGKGNTGELFF
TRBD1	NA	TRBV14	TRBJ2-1	TGTGCCAGCAGCCCCGGGACAGGGGGCCCCATAGGGTTCTTC	CASSPGTGGPIGFF
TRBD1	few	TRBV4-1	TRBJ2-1	TGCGCCAGCAGCCCACCGACAGGGGTCCCCTACAATGAGCAGTTCTTC	CASSPPTGVPYNEQFF
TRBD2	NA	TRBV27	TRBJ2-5	TGTGCCAGCAGTCCATCGGGACTAGCGGGAGAAGAGACCCAGTACTTC	CASSPSGLAGEETQYF
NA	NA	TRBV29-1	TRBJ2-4	TGCAGCGCCCGAGGCGGGGCCCAGGACATTCAGTACTTC	CSARGGAQDIQYF
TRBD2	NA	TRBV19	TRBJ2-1	TGTGCCAGTAGCATAACTAGCGGGGAATACAATGAGCAGTTCTTC	CASSITSGEYNEQFF
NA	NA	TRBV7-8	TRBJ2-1	TGTGCCAGCAGCCGCCACCTAGCTACAATGATCGGCGAGCAGTTCTTC	CASSRHLATMIGEQFF
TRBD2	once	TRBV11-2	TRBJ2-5	TGTGCCAGCAGCTTACTAGCGGGAGTGGGGGAGACCCAGTACTTC	CASSLLAGVGETQYF
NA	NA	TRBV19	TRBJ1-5	TGTGCCAGTAGCACCTCGGCAGGGGTCAATCAGCCCCAGCATTTT	CASSTSAGVNQPQHF
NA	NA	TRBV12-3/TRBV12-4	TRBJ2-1	TGTGCCAGCAGACGACTAGGCGGGGAGCAGTTCTTC	CASRRLGGEQFF
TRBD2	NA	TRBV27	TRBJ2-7	TGCGCCAGCAACTCCCTGGGGGAGGGGACCTACGAGCAGTACTTC	CASNSLGEGTYEQYF
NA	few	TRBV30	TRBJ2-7	TGTGCCTGGAGTGGGCAGGATGCCTACGAGCAGTACTTC	CAWSGQDAYEQYF
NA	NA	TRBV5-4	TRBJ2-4	TGTGCCAGCAGCTTGGGCTCGGGGGCTGGCAAAAACATTCAGTACTTC	CASSLGSGAGKNIQYF
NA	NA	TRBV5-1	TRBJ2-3	TGCGCCAGCAGCTTGGGACCCACAGATACGCAGTATTTT	CASSLGPTDTQYF
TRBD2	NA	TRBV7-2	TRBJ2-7	TGTGCCAGCAGCTTAACTAGCGGGAGAATGTACGAGCAGTACTTC	CASSLTSGRMYEQYF
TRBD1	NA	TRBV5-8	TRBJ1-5	TGTGCCAGCAGCGTGACAGGGGGCAGCAATCAGCCCCAGCATTTT	CASSVTGGSNQPQHF
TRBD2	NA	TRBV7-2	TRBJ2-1	TGTGCCAGCAGCTTGGGCGGGAGGGGCTACAATGAGCAGTTCTTC	CASSLGGRGYNEQFF
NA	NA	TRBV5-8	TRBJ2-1	TGTGCCAGCTCCACGGGGGACTTCTACAATGAGCAGTTCTTC	CASSTGDFYNEQFF
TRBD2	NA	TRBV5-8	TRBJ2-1	TGTGCCAGCAGCTTGGGGCTAGCGGGAGGTTCTAATGAGCAGTTCTTC	CASSLGLAGGSNEQFF
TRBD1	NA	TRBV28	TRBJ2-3	TGTGCCAGCAGTTTATACAGGGGGATCTTAACAGATACGCAGTATTTT	CASSLYRGILTDTQYF
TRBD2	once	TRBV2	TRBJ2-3	TGTGCCAGCAGTGAGAGTGGGAGGGGTCTCCCGCAGTATTTT	CASSESGRGLPQYF
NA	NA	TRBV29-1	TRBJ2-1	TGCAGCGTTGAGTCACAGGACAATGAGCAGTTCTTC	CSVESQDNEQFF
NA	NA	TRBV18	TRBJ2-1	TGTGCCAGCTCATTAGTACTGGGGCAGCCTCAGTTCTTC	CASSLVLGQPQFF
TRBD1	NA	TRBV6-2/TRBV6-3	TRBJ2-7	TGTGCCAGCAGTTGGCCGGGACAGGGCGTACACGAGCAGTACTTC	CASSWPGQGVHEQYF
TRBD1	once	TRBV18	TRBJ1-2	TGTGCCAGCTCACCAACTAGACAGGGTCGAGATGGCTACACCTTC	CASSPTRQGRDGYTF
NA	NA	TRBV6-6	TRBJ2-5	TGTGCCAGCAAGTCTAGAGGGGTCGTTGGAGAGACCCAGTACTTC	CASKSRGVVGETQYF
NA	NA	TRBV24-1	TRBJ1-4	TGTGCCACCAGTGATTCCCAAAAAGGACAGTATGAAAAACTGTTTTTT	CATSDSQKGQYEKLFF
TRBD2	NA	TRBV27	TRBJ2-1	TGTGCCAGCAGCCCTCGCTCTAGCGGGCTAAATTTCAATGAGCAGTTCTTC	CASSPRSSGLNFNEQFF
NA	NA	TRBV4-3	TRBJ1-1	TGCGCCAGCAGCCAAGACGGGGTCTTCAACACTGAAGCTTTCTTT	CASSQDGVFNTEAFF
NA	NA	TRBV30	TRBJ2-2	TGTGCCTGGGGGGGGCTAGCGGTGAACACCGGGGAGCTGTTTTTT	CAWGGLAVNTGELFF
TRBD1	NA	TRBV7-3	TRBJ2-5	TGTGCCAGCAGCTTAGACAGGGGGGGCGAGACCCAGTACTTC	CASSLDRGGETQYF
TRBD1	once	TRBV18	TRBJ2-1	TGTGCCAGCTCACTATATTGGGGACAGGGGGTCTTAAGCTCCTACAATGAGCAGTTCTTC	CASSLYWGQGVLSSYNEQFF
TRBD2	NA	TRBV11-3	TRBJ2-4	TGTGCCAGCAGCTTCACCGGTGCGGCGGGAGGGCCTTTGGCGTACATTCAGTACTTC	CASSFTGAAGGPLAYIQYF
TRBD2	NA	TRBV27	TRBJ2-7	TGTGCCAGCAGTTTAACTAGGACTAGCGGGAGGTCTAAGTCCTACGAGCAGTACTTC	CASSLTRTSGRSKSYEQYF
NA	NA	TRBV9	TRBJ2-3	TGTGCCAGCAGCCCAGCAACCACAGATACGCAGTATTTT	CASSPATTDTQYF
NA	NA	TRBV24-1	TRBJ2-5	TGTGCCACCAGTGATTTTCCCGGATCCGGGCAAGAGACCCAGTACTTC	CATSDFPGSGQETQYF
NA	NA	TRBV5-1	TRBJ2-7	TGCGCCAGCAGCGTCGAGAGTCGTAACTCCTACGAGCAGTACTTC	CASSVESRNSYEQYF